The 3 T cell receptor beta chains listed next were all sequenced from one sample in a study of blood T cell repertoires in COVID-19. Profiling relied on immunoSEQ multiplex PCR, and the TCRdb table lists in-frame clones only, not all of them. Altogether 200,000 to 250,000 clones are present, 80% to 90% being singletons, with the ten largest covering around 2.6%. Sequenced: PBMCs or T cells enriched from blood (not recorded which). All receptors come from a woman in her twenties or thirties with acute COVID-19.

The table lists this clone with a few counts. V gene TRBV6-5 combines with J gene TRBJ1-1; D call uncertain. The CDR3 covers 14 residues. The germline gives CDR1 MNHEY, CDR2 SVGAGI. V was shortened by 0 bases and J by 5 bases, with 10 bases between the two germline ends. CDR3 amino acids: CASSYSVSRTEAFF. CDR3 bases: TGTGCCAGCAGTTACTCGGTTTCTAGGACTGAAGCTTTCTTT.

This clone was observed a handful of times. The chain has TRBV11-2 and TRBJ1-4; D is uncertain. V dropped 10 bases and J dropped 1 base, with 10 bases sitting between them. The CDR3 consists of 13 residues. CDR1 SGHAT and CDR2 FQNNGV come from the germline V gene. CDR3 amino acids: CATRPGTNEKLFF. CDR3 DNA sequence: TGTGCCACCCGTCCGGGAACTAATGAAAAACTGTTTTTT.

CDR3 sequence: CASTGLARNEQFF. CDR3 coding DNA: TGTGCCAGCACCGGACTAGCGAGGAATGAGCAGTTCTTC. V usage is TRBV2 and J usage is TRBJ2-1; the match to TRBD2 covers 9 bases. The CDR3 has 13 amino acids. CDR1 is SNHLY, CDR2 FYNNEI, per germline. V gave up 7 bases and J gave up 7 bases; unmatched junction bases: 5.